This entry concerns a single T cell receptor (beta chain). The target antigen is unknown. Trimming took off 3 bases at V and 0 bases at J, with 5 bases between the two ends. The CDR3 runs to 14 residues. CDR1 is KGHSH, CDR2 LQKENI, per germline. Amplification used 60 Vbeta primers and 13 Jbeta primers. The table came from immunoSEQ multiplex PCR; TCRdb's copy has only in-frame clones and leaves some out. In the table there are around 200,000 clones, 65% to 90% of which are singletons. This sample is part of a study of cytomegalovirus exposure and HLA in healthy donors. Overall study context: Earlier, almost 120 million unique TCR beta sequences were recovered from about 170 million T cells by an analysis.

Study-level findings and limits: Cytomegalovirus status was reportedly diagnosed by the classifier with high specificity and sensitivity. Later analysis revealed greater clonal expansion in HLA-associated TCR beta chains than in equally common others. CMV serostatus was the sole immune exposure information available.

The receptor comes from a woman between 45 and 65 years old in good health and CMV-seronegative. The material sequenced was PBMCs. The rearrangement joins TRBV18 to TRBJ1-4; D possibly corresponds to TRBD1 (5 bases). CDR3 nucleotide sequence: TGTGCCAGCTCACCGACAGCAACTAATGAAAAACTGTTTTTT. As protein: CASSPTATNEKLFF.